These 30 T cell receptor beta chains share one sample of origin, sequenced in a study of blood T cell repertoires in COVID-19 (TCRdb year 2020). Receptor amplification or capture employed the immunoSEQ multiplex PCR assay. TCRdb limited this immuneACCESS table to in-frame rearrangements with V and J called. A share of clones is missing; checked studies link under half to unresolved V genes, and the rest is unexplained. Across this sample there are fewer than 250,000 clones, with roughly nine tenths seen only once. Less than 1.5% of the sample rests with the top ten. The sample taken for sequencing was peripheral blood. Receptors originate from a man aged 25-45 years with acute or convalescent COVID-19.

The V and J genes are TRBV7-9 and TRBJ2-3; 10 nucleotides match TRBD2. This CDR3 comprises 19 residues. The germline V gene encodes CDR1 SEHNR and CDR2 FQNEAQ (reference sequence). V shed 2 bases, J shed 1 base, and the junction held 12 bases outside the gene matches. This CDR3 reads CASSLRLGLAGGGTDTQYF. The CDR3 nucleotides are TGTGCCAGCAGCTTACGCCTGGGGTTAGCGGGAGGAGGCACAGATACGCAGTATTTT.

V gene TRBV5-6 combines with J gene TRBJ2-7, with D perhaps TRBD2 (6 bases). Germline values: CDR1 SGHDT, CDR2 YYEEEE. The CDR3 runs 12 residues. Trimming left V 3 bases short and J 4 bases short, with 8 bases between. The CDR3 bases are TGTGCCAGCAGCTCGGGACTGTACGAGCAGTACTTC. Its translation is CASSSGLYEQYF. Complete variable domain (other parts from reference TRBV5-6 and TRBJ2-7): DAGVTQSPTHLIKTRGQQVTLRCSPKSGHDTVSWYQQALGQGPQFIFQYYEEEERQRGNFPDRFSGHQFPNYSSELNVNALLLGDSALYLCASSSGLYEQYFGPGTRLTVT.

This chain links TRBV27 with TRBJ2-1, with 11 positions matching TRBD2. The CDR3 has 16 amino acids. The trim removed 6 bases at V and 2 bases at J, leaving 6 bases unmatched. From germline, CDR1 is MNHEY and CDR2 SMNVEV (reference sequence). The CDR3 loop is CASRETSGVPYNEQFF. The CDR3 region has the DNA TGTGCCAGCAGGGAGACTAGCGGGGTACCCTACAATGAGCAGTTCTTC.

The chain couples TRBV7-2 to TRBJ1-5, with a weak D call TRBD1 (5 bases). CDR3 length: 13 residues. Germline V CDR1 and CDR2: SGHTA, FQGNSA. Trimming shortened V by 5 bases and J by 3 bases, and 8 bases separated the two germline ends. The CDR3 DNA sequence: TGTGCCAGCAGCCAGGGTTTCAATCAGCCCCAGCATTTT. Its protein is CASSQGFNQPQHF.

V and J are TRBV6-5 and TRBJ1-2; 7 bases are shared with TRBD1. This CDR3 is built from 14 residues. Losses at the gene ends were 6 bases for V and 4 bases for J; bases not matched to a gene: 8. Germline CDR1 is MNHEY and CDR2 is SVGAGI. CDR3 DNA: TGTGCCAGCAGCCAGGGACAGACCATCTATGGCTACACCTTC. It translates to CASSQGQTIYGYTF.

This clone appeared a single time. This chain joins TRBV6-5 and TRBJ2-1; 9 positions agree with TRBD1. CDR1 and CDR2 (germline): MNHEY, SVGAGI. The V gene end was trimmed by 2 bases and the J gene end by 5 bases; junction bases not matched to a gene: 7. This CDR3 has 16 residues. The CDR3 loop reads CASSYRKQGANNEQFF. The CDR3 DNA reads as TGTGCCAGCAGTTACCGAAAACAGGGGGCGAACAATGAGCAGTTCTTC.

Only one count was recorded for this clone. The chain combines TRBV29-1 with TRBJ1-3; tentatively, D is TRBD1 (6 bases). V lost 6 bases and J lost 0, with 9 bases in between. The CDR3 loop spans 13 amino acids. From germline, CDR1 is SQVTM and CDR2 ANQGSEA. CDR3 loop: CSVTGNSGNTIYF. CDR3 nucleotide sequence: TGCAGCGTGACAGGAAACTCTGGAAACACCATATATTTT.

The genes are TRBV25-1 and TRBJ1-4; no firm D call. CDR1 is MGHDK and CDR2 is SYGVNS in the germline V gene. CDR3 length: 14 amino acids. V was trimmed by 6 bases and J by 4 bases, leaving 12 bases between them. This CDR3 is CASSDVGSNEKLFF. Here the CDR3 DNA reads TGTGCCAGCAGCGACGTGGGGAGTAATGAAAAACTGTTTTTT.

The chain has TRBV18 and TRBJ2-1; 12 nucleotides align to TRBD2. CDR3 length equals 16 residues. The germline V gene has CDR1 KGHSH and CDR2 LQKENI. The V gene end was trimmed by 0 bases and the J gene end by 10 bases; junction bases not matched to a gene: 7. This CDR3 is CASSPPGLAGPPEQFF. The CDR3 DNA reads as TGTGCCAGCTCACCACCCGGACTAGCGGGGCCCCCGGAGCAGTTCTTC.

The gene calls are TRBV25-1 and TRBJ1-5; 7 nucleotides align to TRBD1. The V gene's germline CDR1 is MGHDK and CDR2 SYGVNS. The CDR3 runs 14 residues. The trim removed 3 bases at V and 5 bases at J, leaving 4 bases unmatched. The CDR3 nucleotides are TGTGCCAGCAGTGACCGACAGGGATATCAGCCCCAGCATTTT. It is translated as CASSDRQGYQPQHF.

The chain joins TRBV11-1 to TRBJ2-4; 8 nucleotides align to TRBD2. The CDR3 consists of 16 residues. The germline CDR1 and CDR2 sequences are SGHAT and FQDESV (reference sequence). Unmatched junction bases numbered 15, after V lost 6 bases and J lost 8 bases. The CDR3 sequence is CASRGLSGVHGDIQYF. The CDR3 region has the DNA TGTGCCAGCAGGGGACTTAGCGGGGTTCACGGGGACATTCAGTACTTC. The complete variable domain, with remaining parts taken from reference TRBV11-1 and TRBJ2-4, reads EAEVAQSPRYKITEKSQAVAFWCDPISGHATLYWYRQILGQGPELLVQFQDESVVDDSQLPKDRFSAERLKGVDSTLKIQPAELGDSAMYLCASRGLSGVHGDIQYFGAGTRLSVL.

V is TRBV7-3 and J is TRBJ2-1; the match to TRBD1 covers 8 bases. Germline V gene sequence: CDR1 SGHTA, CDR2 FQGTGA. V shed 6 bases and J 10 bases; nucleotides not matched to a gene: 14. CDR3 length equals 15 residues. Here the CDR3 reads CASSSKGPTGGEQFF. CDR3 DNA sequence: TGTGCCAGCAGTTCGAAGGGGCCTACAGGGGGAGAGCAGTTCTTC.

This clone was observed a handful of times. The V call is TRBV6-5, the J call TRBJ2-3; 11 bases line up with TRBD2. CDR1 is MNHEY and CDR2 is SVGAGI in the germline V gene. After removal of 7 bases from V and 1 base from J, the junction contained 4 bases not matched to a gene. This CDR3 has 15 amino acids. The CDR3 region is CASTSLAGGTDTQYF. The CDR3 region has the DNA TGTGCCAGCACTTCACTAGCGGGAGGCACAGATACGCAGTATTTT.

This chain links TRBV2 with TRBJ2-7, with D perhaps TRBD1 (6 bases). Germline V gene data show CDR1 as SNHLY and CDR2 as FYNNEI. The CDR3 is 15 residues long. The V end lost 1 base, the J end lost 1 base, and 11 bases lay between the germline ends. CDR3 sequence reads: CASSEGGRGSYEQYF. As DNA, the CDR3 is TGTGCCAGCAGTGAAGGGGGCAGGGGATCCTACGAGCAGTACTTC.

As for this clone: This sample includes further DNA sequences coding for the same CDR3. This chain uses TRBV3-1 (or the pseudogene TRBV3-2) with TRBJ2-7, with no clear D. The V end lost 3 bases, the J end lost 4 bases, and 4 bases lay between the germline ends. From germline, CDR1 is LGHDT and CDR2 YNNKEL (reference sequence). The CDR3 covers 11 residues. CDR3 sequence: CASSHSYEQYF. The CDR3 DNA follows: TGTGCCAGCAGCCATTCTTACGAGCAGTACTTC.

This sequence joins TRBV4-1 and TRBJ1-5, with TRBD1 matching 11 bases. CDR1 is MGHRA, CDR2 YSYEKL, per germline. The CDR3 consists of 16 residues. V shed 0 bases and J 6 bases; nucleotides not matched to a gene: 4. The CDR3 DNA sequence: TGCGCCAGCAGCCAAGAAAGGGACAGGGGGTTTCAGCCCCAGCATTTT. Translated: CASSQERDRGFQPQHF.

The V and J genes are TRBV30 and TRBJ2-3, with TRBD2 matching over 7 bases. Germline CDR1 is GTSNPN and CDR2 is SVGIG (reference sequence). This CDR3 has 12 amino acids. J lost 9 bases, V lost 5 bases, and 8 bases had no gene match. The CDR3 protein is CAWGTTYITQYF. CDR3 bases: TGTGCCTGGGGGACTACCTACATAACGCAGTATTTT.

The chain uses TRBV7-8 and TRBJ2-2; TRBD2 matches 9 bases. The V gene end was trimmed by 10 bases and the J gene end by 2 bases; junction bases not matched to a gene: 14. Germline V CDR1 and CDR2: SGHVS, FQNEAQ. The length of the CDR3 is 17 residues. The CDR3: CAITTPGGGANTGELFF. CDR3 sequence (DNA): TGTGCCATTACCACCCCAGGCGGGGGGGCAAACACCGGGGAGCTGTTTTTT.

The chain carries TRBV5-6 and TRBJ1-3, with D unclear. V was cut by 0 bases and J by 2 bases, with 9 bases left in between. CDR3 length equals 15 residues. Per the germline V gene, CDR1 is SGHDT and CDR2 is YYEEEE. The CDR3 region is CASSLGASPGNTIYF. The CDR3, as DNA: TGTGCCAGCAGCTTGGGAGCTTCCCCTGGAAACACCATATATTTT.

This clone was picked up one time. The chain has TRBV7-2 and TRBJ1-3; D is ambiguous. The CDR3 has 18 residues. Germline-derived CDR1 and CDR2 are SGHTA and FQGNSA. With 0 bases removed from V and 0 bases from J, the gap between germline ends came to 15 bases. The DNA for the CDR3 is TGTGCCAGCAGCTTAGCAAGCGTCTCCTACTTCTCTGGAAACACCATATATTTT. It specifies CASSLASVSYFSGNTIYF.

V gene TRBV28 combines with J gene TRBJ1-2; D not certain. There are 13 residues in the CDR3. V dropped 3 bases and J dropped 8 bases, with 13 bases sitting between them. Germline CDR1 reads MDHEN; CDR2 reads SYDVKM. The CDR3 DNA reads as TGTGCCAGCAGTTTTAACAGCCTGAAAGGCTACACCTTC. Translating gives CASSFNSLKGYTF.

The rearrangement joins TRBV6-4 to TRBJ1-1, with D tentatively TRBD1 (6 bases). From germline, CDR1 is MRHNA and CDR2 SNTAGT. Trimming took 7 bases from V and 8 from J, leaving 14 bases between them. The CDR3 has 12 amino acids. Here the CDR3 reads CASKGEVAEAFF. Here the CDR3 DNA reads TGTGCCAGCAAGGGGGAAGTTGCGGAAGCTTTCTTT.

V gene TRBV11-3 combines with J gene TRBJ1-1; D not resolved. V was shortened by 4 bases and J by 8 bases, with 11 bases between the two germline ends. The germline CDR1 and CDR2 sequences are SGHNT and YENEEA. CDR3 length equals 12 residues. The CDR3 loop reads CASSSRSGEAFF. CDR3 nucleotides: TGTGCCAGCAGCTCGAGAAGCGGAGAAGCTTTCTTT.

This sequence joins TRBV7-9 and TRBJ2-2; 7 nucleotides align to TRBD1. Germline-derived CDR1 and CDR2 are SEHNR and FQNEAQ (reference sequence). This CDR3 contains 16 residues. V was pared by 5 bases and J by 1 base, with 7 bases of the junction left unmatched. The chain's CDR3 is CASSTSGQLNTGELFF. Here the CDR3 DNA reads TGTGCCAGCAGCACATCGGGACAGCTGAACACCGGGGAGCTGTTTTTT.

In nucleotides, the CDR3 is TGTGCCACCAGCAGTAGATCTAGCAATCAGCCCCAGCATTTT. It encodes CATSSRSSNQPQHF. The genes are TRBV15 and TRBJ1-5, with D unclear. This CDR3 has 14 residues. Trimming took 3 bases from V and 0 from J, leaving 6 bases between them. Germline loops: CDR1 LNHNV, CDR2 YYDKDF (reference sequence).

This chain uses TRBV28 with TRBJ2-1, with 8 bases identical to TRBD2. J gave up 5 bases and V 10 bases, and 13 bases lay outside the gene matches. CDR3 length equals 15 residues. The V gene's germline CDR1 is MDHEN and CDR2 SYDVKM. The CDR3 loop reads CATASSGSGNNEQFF. In DNA form, the CDR3 reads TGTGCCACCGCGTCGTCGGGTAGCGGGAACAATGAGCAGTTCTTC.

V and J are TRBV9 and TRBJ2-7; a possible D gene is TRBD2 (6 bases). The CDR3 is 15 amino acids. Germline CDR1 reads SGDLS; CDR2 reads YYNGEE. Trimming shortened V by 4 bases and J by 4 bases, and 18 bases separated the two germline ends. The CDR3 loop reads CASSPYRESVYEQYF. CDR3 in DNA: TGTGCCAGCAGCCCCTACCGGGAGTCGGTTTACGAGCAGTACTTC.

The gene calls are TRBV9 and TRBJ1-1, with TRBD1 matching 8 bases. Trimming took 2 bases from V and 1 from J; bases not matched to a gene: 7. The CDR3 spans 16 residues. Per the germline V gene, CDR1 is SGDLS and CDR2 is YYNGEE. The CDR3 nucleotides read TGTGCCAGCAGCGTGGGTCCAGGGGGCCCGAACACTGAAGCTTTCTTT. As protein: CASSVGPGGPNTEAFF.

This chain links TRBV30 with TRBJ2-3; possibly TRBD2 for D (6 bases). The V and J ends lost 2 bases and 3 bases respectively, with 18 bases between them. The CDR3 has 16 residues. Germline CDR1 and CDR2: GTSNPN and SVGIG (reference sequence). CDR3 DNA: TGTGCCTGGAGTACAAGACTAGACGATACAACAGATACGCAGTATTTT. Amino acids: CAWSTRLDDTTDTQYF.

The V gene is TRBV3-1 (or the pseudogene TRBV3-2), the J gene TRBJ1-2, with 7 bases aligning to TRBD1. This CDR3 region has 15 residues. The V gene end was trimmed by 1 base and the J gene end by 8 bases; junction bases not matched to a gene: 10. Germline values: CDR1 LGHDT, CDR2 YNNKEL (reference sequence). CDR3 nucleotides: TGTGCCAGCAGCCAAGTGGGCAGGGGGTACTTCGGCTACACCTTC. This encodes CASSQVGRGYFGYTF.